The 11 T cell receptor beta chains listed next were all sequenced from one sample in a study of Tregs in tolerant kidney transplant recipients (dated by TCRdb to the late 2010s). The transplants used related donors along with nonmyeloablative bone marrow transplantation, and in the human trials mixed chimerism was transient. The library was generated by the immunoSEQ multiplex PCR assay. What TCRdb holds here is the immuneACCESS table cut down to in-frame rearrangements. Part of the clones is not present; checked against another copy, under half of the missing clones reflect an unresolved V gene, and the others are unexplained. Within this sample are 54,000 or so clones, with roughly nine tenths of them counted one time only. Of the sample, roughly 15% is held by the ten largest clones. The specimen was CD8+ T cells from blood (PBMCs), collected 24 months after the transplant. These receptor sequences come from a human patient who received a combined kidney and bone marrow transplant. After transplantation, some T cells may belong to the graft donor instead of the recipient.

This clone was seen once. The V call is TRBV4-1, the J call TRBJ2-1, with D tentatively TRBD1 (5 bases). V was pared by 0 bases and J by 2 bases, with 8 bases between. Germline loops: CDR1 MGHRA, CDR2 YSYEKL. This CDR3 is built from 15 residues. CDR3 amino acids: CASSQEGRAYNEQFF. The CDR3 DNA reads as TGCGCCAGCAGCCAAGAGGGCAGGGCCTACAATGAGCAGTTCTTC.

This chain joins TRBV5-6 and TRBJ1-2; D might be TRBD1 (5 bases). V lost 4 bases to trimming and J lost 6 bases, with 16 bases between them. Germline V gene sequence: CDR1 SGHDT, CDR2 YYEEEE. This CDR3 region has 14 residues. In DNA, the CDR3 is TGTGCCAGCAGCCCCTCGGCAGGGCGGAATGGCTACACCTTC. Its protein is CASSPSAGRNGYTF.

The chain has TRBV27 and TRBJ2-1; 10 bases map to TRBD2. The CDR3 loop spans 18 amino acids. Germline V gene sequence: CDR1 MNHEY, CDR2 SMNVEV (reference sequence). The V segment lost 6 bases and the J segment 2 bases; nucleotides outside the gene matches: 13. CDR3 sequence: CASSIAGGEGLTYNEQFF. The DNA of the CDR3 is TGTGCCAGCAGCATAGCGGGAGGAGAGGGTCTTACCTACAATGAGCAGTTCTTC.

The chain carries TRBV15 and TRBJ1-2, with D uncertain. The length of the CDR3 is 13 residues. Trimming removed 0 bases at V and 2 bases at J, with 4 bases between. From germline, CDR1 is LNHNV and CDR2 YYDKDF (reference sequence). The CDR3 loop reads CATSRDRNYGYTF. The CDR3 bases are TGTGCCACCAGCAGAGACAGAAACTATGGCTACACCTTC.

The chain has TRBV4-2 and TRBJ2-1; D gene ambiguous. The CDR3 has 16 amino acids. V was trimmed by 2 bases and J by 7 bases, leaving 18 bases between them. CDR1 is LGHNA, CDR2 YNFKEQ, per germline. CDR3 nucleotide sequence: TGTGCCAGCAGCCAAATGATCTTTCGCGGCGCGAATGAGCAGTTCTTC. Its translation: CASSQMIFRGANEQFF.

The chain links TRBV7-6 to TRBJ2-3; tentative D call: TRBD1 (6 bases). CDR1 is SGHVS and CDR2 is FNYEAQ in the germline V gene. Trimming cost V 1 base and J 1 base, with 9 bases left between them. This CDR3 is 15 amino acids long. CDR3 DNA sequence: TGTGCCAGCAGCTTAGGTGGGGGCCGCACAGATACGCAGTATTTT. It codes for CASSLGGGRTDTQYF.

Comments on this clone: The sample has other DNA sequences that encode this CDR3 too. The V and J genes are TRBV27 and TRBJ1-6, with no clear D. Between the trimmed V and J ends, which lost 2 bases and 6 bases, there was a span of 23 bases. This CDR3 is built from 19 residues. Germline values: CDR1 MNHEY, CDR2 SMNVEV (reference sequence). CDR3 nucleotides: TGTGCCAGCAGTTTAACGGCAGAGGCTCACCGTAACTTTAATTCACCCCTCCACTTT. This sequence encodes CASSLTAEAHRNFNSPLHF.

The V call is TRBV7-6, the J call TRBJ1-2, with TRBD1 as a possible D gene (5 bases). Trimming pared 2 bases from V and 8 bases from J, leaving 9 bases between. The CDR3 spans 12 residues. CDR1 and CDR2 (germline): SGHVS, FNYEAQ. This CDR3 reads CASSLQGGGYTF. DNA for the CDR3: TGTGCCAGCAGCTTACAGGGAGGCGGCTACACCTTC.

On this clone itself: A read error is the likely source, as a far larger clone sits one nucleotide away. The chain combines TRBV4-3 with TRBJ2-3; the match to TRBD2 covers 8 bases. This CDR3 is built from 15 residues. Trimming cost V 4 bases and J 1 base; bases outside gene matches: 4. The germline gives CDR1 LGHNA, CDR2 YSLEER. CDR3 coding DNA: TGCGCCAGCAGCCGCCTAGCGGGTGGCACAGATACGCAGTATTTT. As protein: CASSRLAGGTDTQYF.

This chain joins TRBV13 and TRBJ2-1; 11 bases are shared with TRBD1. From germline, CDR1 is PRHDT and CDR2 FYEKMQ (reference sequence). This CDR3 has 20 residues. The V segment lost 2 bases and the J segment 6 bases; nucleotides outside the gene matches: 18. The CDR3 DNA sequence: TGTGCCAGCAGCTTAATGGTTTACTCGATTTGGGACAGGGGGGTCAATGAGCAGTTCTTC. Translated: CASSLMVYSIWDRGVNEQFF.

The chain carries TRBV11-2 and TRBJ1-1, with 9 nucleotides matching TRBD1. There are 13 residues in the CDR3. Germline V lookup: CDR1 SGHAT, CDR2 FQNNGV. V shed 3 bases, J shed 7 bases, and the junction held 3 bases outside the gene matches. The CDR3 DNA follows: TGTGCCAGCAGCTTCGGGACAGGGTATGAAGCTTTCTTT. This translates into CASSFGTGYEAFF.